A selection of T cell receptor beta chains follows, all from one sample in a study of blood T cell repertoires in COVID-19. Here immunoSEQ multiplex PCR was the method, and the copy in TCRdb shows in-frame clones only, minus some. The sample consists of about 250,000 clones, more than 80% of them appearing once. Sequenced: PBMCs or T cells enriched from blood (not recorded which). The receptor set was obtained from a young woman who had recovered from COVID-19. The CDR3 runs from the conserved cysteine through the conserved F or W. D genes are given only for firm matches. Clone size appears in some rows only: once, few, many, or a class for an expanded clone.

cdr3_length: 16
clone_size: once
v_call: TRBV25-1
d_call: -
j_call: TRBJ2-1
cdr3_nt: TGTGCCAGCAGTGATAATACGGCTAGCGCCTACAATGAGCAGTTCTTC
cdr3_aa: CASSDNTASAYNEQFF

cdr3_length: 15
clone_size: -
v_call: TRBV19
d_call: -
j_call: TRBJ1-5
cdr3_nt: TGTGCCAGTAGTAGCCAGGGCAATAGCAATCAGCCCCAGCATTTT
cdr3_aa: CASSSQGNSNQPQHF

cdr3_length: 16
clone_size: -
v_call: TRBV5-6
d_call: -
j_call: TRBJ2-3
cdr3_nt: TGTGCCAGCAGCCCGATTGGGGCAGGAAGCACAGATACGCAGTATTTT
cdr3_aa: CASSPIGAGSTDTQYF

cdr3_length: 16
clone_size: -
v_call: TRBV5-1
d_call: TRBD2
j_call: TRBJ2-5
cdr3_nt: TGCGCCAGCAGCGGGACTAGCGGGGGGGTTGGAGAGACCCAGTACTTC
cdr3_aa: CASSGTSGGVGETQYF

cdr3_length: 13
clone_size: -
v_call: TRBV2
d_call: -
j_call: TRBJ1-2
cdr3_nt: TGTGCCAGCACCGAGGGGGGGAACTATGGCTACACCTTC
cdr3_aa: CASTEGGNYGYTF

cdr3_length: 16
clone_size: -
v_call: TRBV21-1
d_call: -
j_call: TRBJ1-6
cdr3_nt: TGTGCCAGCAGGTCCAGTCCGGGACTGGCGGGATCACCCCTCCACTTT
cdr3_aa: CASRSSPGLAGSPLHF

cdr3_length: 15
clone_size: few
v_call: TRBV7-9
d_call: -
j_call: TRBJ1-2
cdr3_nt: TGTGCCAGCAGCTTATCGGAGGGAGCTAACTATGGCTACACCTTC
cdr3_aa: CASSLSEGANYGYTF

cdr3_length: 17
clone_size: -
v_call: TRBV7-9
d_call: -
j_call: TRBJ1-3
cdr3_nt: TGTGCCAGCAGCTTATCGGGTGGAGGGAGCTCTGGAAACACCATATATTTT
cdr3_aa: CASSLSGGGSSGNTIYF

cdr3_length: 15
clone_size: -
v_call: TRBV18
d_call: TRBD1
j_call: TRBJ2-1
cdr3_nt: TGTGCCAGCTCACCGGGGGACAGGGGGACCTATGAGCAGTTCTTC
cdr3_aa: CASSPGDRGTYEQFF

cdr3_length: 10
clone_size: -
v_call: TRBV29-1
d_call: -
j_call: TRBJ2-5
cdr3_nt: TGCAGCGCGGAGAGACTGACCCAGTACTTC
cdr3_aa: CSAERLTQYF

cdr3_length: 15
clone_size: -
v_call: TRBV3-1/TRBV3-2
d_call: -
j_call: TRBJ1-1
cdr3_nt: TGTGCCAGCAGCCAAGAAGTACGAGTGAACACTGAAGCTTTCTTT
cdr3_aa: CASSQEVRVNTEAFF

cdr3_length: 14
clone_size: -
v_call: TRBV28
d_call: -
j_call: TRBJ1-2
cdr3_nt: TGTGCCAGCAGTTTTAGAGGGGGTAACTATGGCTACACCTTC
cdr3_aa: CASSFRGGNYGYTF

cdr3_length: 14
clone_size: -
v_call: TRBV29-1
d_call: -
j_call: TRBJ2-7
cdr3_nt: TGCAGCGTTTTCGGGGGGCTGGGATCCTACGAGCAGTACTTC
cdr3_aa: CSVFGGLGSYEQYF

cdr3_length: 14
clone_size: -
v_call: TRBV27
d_call: -
j_call: TRBJ1-2
cdr3_nt: TGTGCCAGCAGCCGTGTCGGGACTCCTGTGGACTACACCTTC
cdr3_aa: CASSRVGTPVDYTF

cdr3_length: 14
clone_size: -
v_call: TRBV5-1
d_call: -
j_call: TRBJ1-2
cdr3_nt: TGCGCCAGCAGCTTGGGAGACAGATCCTATGGCTACACCTTC
cdr3_aa: CASSLGDRSYGYTF

cdr3_length: 15
clone_size: -
v_call: TRBV19
d_call: TRBD2
j_call: TRBJ2-5
cdr3_nt: TGTGCCACCGGAGGCACTAGCGGGGGTGAAGAGACCCAGTACTTC
cdr3_aa: CATGGTSGGEETQYF

cdr3_length: 13
clone_size: -
v_call: TRBV28
d_call: -
j_call: TRBJ2-7
cdr3_nt: TGTGCCAGCAGTTTATTGGGATCGGGAGAGCAGTACTTC
cdr3_aa: CASSLLGSGEQYF

cdr3_length: 14
clone_size: -
v_call: TRBV9
d_call: -
j_call: TRBJ2-5
cdr3_nt: TGTGCCAGCAGCGTAGGAGGCATACAAGAGACCCAGTACTTC
cdr3_aa: CASSVGGIQETQYF

cdr3_length: 13
clone_size: -
v_call: TRBV27
d_call: -
j_call: TRBJ1-5
cdr3_nt: TGTGCCAGCAGCTTGAGGGTTAATCAGCCCCAGCATTTT
cdr3_aa: CASSLRVNQPQHF

cdr3_length: 12
clone_size: -
v_call: TRBV6-6
d_call: -
j_call: TRBJ2-7
cdr3_nt: TGTGCCAGCAGTCTGGACAGCTACGAGCAGTACTTC
cdr3_aa: CASSLDSYEQYF

cdr3_length: 15
clone_size: -
v_call: TRBV7-8
d_call: -
j_call: TRBJ1-1
cdr3_nt: TGTGCCAGCAGCATCACCGGGGGACTTGACACTGAAGCTTTCTTT
cdr3_aa: CASSITGGLDTEAFF

cdr3_length: 13
clone_size: few
v_call: TRBV5-5
d_call: -
j_call: TRBJ2-7
cdr3_nt: TGTGCCAGCAACATTGGGGCCTCCTACGAGCAGTACTTC
cdr3_aa: CASNIGASYEQYF

cdr3_length: 15
clone_size: -
v_call: TRBV11-2
d_call: TRBD1
j_call: TRBJ1-6
cdr3_nt: TGTGCCAGCAGCTTTGGGTCGACAGGGAATTCACCCCTCCACTTT
cdr3_aa: CASSFGSTGNSPLHF

cdr3_length: 13
clone_size: -
v_call: TRBV2
d_call: TRBD1
j_call: TRBJ1-2
cdr3_nt: TGTGCCAGCCAAGAGGACAGGGACTATGGCTACACCTTC
cdr3_aa: CASQEDRDYGYTF

cdr3_length: 14
clone_size: -
v_call: TRBV11-2
d_call: -
j_call: TRBJ1-2
cdr3_nt: TGTGCCAGCAGCTTAGTCGCAGGAGGATATGGCTACACCTTC
cdr3_aa: CASSLVAGGYGYTF

cdr3_length: 21
clone_size: -
v_call: TRBV4-1
d_call: -
j_call: TRBJ1-2
cdr3_nt: TGCGCCAGCAGCCAGAACCCCCAATTTCGGGGGAGAGGTAGAGATAACTATGGCTACACCTTC
cdr3_aa: CASSQNPQFRGRGRDNYGYTF

cdr3_length: 17
clone_size: -
v_call: TRBV4-2
d_call: TRBD2
j_call: TRBJ2-5
cdr3_nt: TGTGCCAGCAGCCAAGATGGGACTAGCGGGGGAGCAGAGACCCAGTACTTC
cdr3_aa: CASSQDGTSGGAETQYF

cdr3_length: 16
clone_size: -
v_call: TRBV12-5
d_call: TRBD1
j_call: TRBJ1-1
cdr3_nt: TGTGCTAGTGGATATATAGAGACAGGGGGAAACACTGAAGCTTTCTTT
cdr3_aa: CASGYIETGGNTEAFF

cdr3_length: 18
clone_size: -
v_call: TRBV5-1
d_call: -
j_call: TRBJ2-1
cdr3_nt: TGCGCCAGCAGCCCGAGGGGCGGGGGCTCCTATAGCTACAATGAGCAGTTCTTC
cdr3_aa: CASSPRGGGSYSYNEQFF

cdr3_length: 15
clone_size: -
v_call: TRBV5-4
d_call: TRBD2
j_call: TRBJ2-5
cdr3_nt: TGTGCCAGCAGCCCTAGAGACTTAGCGGGGGAGACCCAGTACTTC
cdr3_aa: CASSPRDLAGETQYF

cdr3_length: 15
clone_size: -
v_call: TRBV11-2
d_call: -
j_call: TRBJ2-1
cdr3_nt: TGTGCCAGCAGCTTTTCCAGGGGTCCCTACAATGAGCAGTTCTTC
cdr3_aa: CASSFSRGPYNEQFF

cdr3_length: 16
clone_size: -
v_call: TRBV10-3
d_call: TRBD2
j_call: TRBJ2-1
cdr3_nt: TGTGCCATCAGTGAGTGGGCTAGCGGGGGAAGGGATGAGCAGTTCTTC
cdr3_aa: CAISEWASGGRDEQFF

cdr3_length: 17
clone_size: -
v_call: TRBV2
d_call: -
j_call: TRBJ2-6
cdr3_nt: TGTGCCAGCAGGGAGAGGGTCTTCGGCTCTGGGGCCAACGTCCTGACTTTC
cdr3_aa: CASRERVFGSGANVLTF

cdr3_length: 12
clone_size: -
v_call: TRBV10-2
d_call: -
j_call: TRBJ2-7
cdr3_nt: TGCGCCAGCAGCGAGGTAATGAGAGAGCAGTACTTC
cdr3_aa: CASSEVMREQYF

cdr3_length: 12
clone_size: -
v_call: TRBV19
d_call: -
j_call: TRBJ1-2
cdr3_nt: TGTGCCAGTAGTCGGGGATACTATGGCTACACCTTC
cdr3_aa: CASSRGYYGYTF

cdr3_length: 14
clone_size: -
v_call: TRBV6-4
d_call: TRBD1
j_call: TRBJ1-2
cdr3_nt: TGTGCCAGCAGGGCGGATAGGACAGGGCATGGCTACACCTTC
cdr3_aa: CASRADRTGHGYTF

cdr3_length: 15
clone_size: -
v_call: TRBV6-5
d_call: -
j_call: TRBJ1-1
cdr3_nt: TGTGCCAGCAGTTACGACGGCGTGTCTAGACCTGAAGCTTTCTTT
cdr3_aa: CASSYDGVSRPEAFF

cdr3_length: 11
clone_size: -
v_call: TRBV5-4
d_call: -
j_call: TRBJ2-1
cdr3_nt: TGTGCCAGCTTAGCGAACAATGAGCAGTTCTTC
cdr3_aa: CASLANNEQFF

cdr3_length: 16
clone_size: -
v_call: TRBV25-1
d_call: TRBD1
j_call: TRBJ1-1
cdr3_nt: TGTGCCAGCAGTACTATGGGAGGGACAGGGAACACTGAAGCTTTCTTT
cdr3_aa: CASSTMGGTGNTEAFF

cdr3_length: 14
clone_size: -
v_call: TRBV7-2
d_call: -
j_call: TRBJ1-2
cdr3_nt: TGTGCCAGCAGCTTAGACAGGTCTTACTATGGCTACACCTTC
cdr3_aa: CASSLDRSYYGYTF

cdr3_length: 16
clone_size: -
v_call: TRBV5-6
d_call: -
j_call: TRBJ1-2
cdr3_nt: TGTGCCAGCAGCTTGGCCGAGACGGCCTTAGCCTATGGCTACACCTTC
cdr3_aa: CASSLAETALAYGYTF

cdr3_length: 15
clone_size: -
v_call: TRBV30
d_call: TRBD1
j_call: TRBJ1-4
cdr3_nt: TGTGCCTGGAGTGTACTGGGGACAGGGAATGAAAAACTGTTTTTT
cdr3_aa: CAWSVLGTGNEKLFF

cdr3_length: 14
clone_size: -
v_call: TRBV5-1
d_call: TRBD1
j_call: TRBJ1-1
cdr3_nt: TGCGCCAGCACCCTACAGGGGTGGAGCACTGAAGCTTTCTTT
cdr3_aa: CASTLQGWSTEAFF

cdr3_length: 14
clone_size: -
v_call: TRBV5-8
d_call: TRBD1
j_call: TRBJ1-1
cdr3_nt: TGTGCCAGCAGCTTCCAGGGGGTATGGACTGAAGCTTTCTTT
cdr3_aa: CASSFQGVWTEAFF

cdr3_length: 13
clone_size: once
v_call: TRBV18
d_call: -
j_call: TRBJ2-7
cdr3_nt: TGTGCCAGCTCACCAACACAACCTTGGGAGCAGTACTTC
cdr3_aa: CASSPTQPWEQYF

cdr3_length: 16
clone_size: -
v_call: TRBV2
d_call: TRBD2
j_call: TRBJ2-5
cdr3_nt: TGTGCCAGCAGCCCACGGGCCGCGGGGGGTCAAGAGACCCAGTACTTC
cdr3_aa: CASSPRAAGGQETQYF

cdr3_length: 14
clone_size: -
v_call: TRBV19
d_call: -
j_call: TRBJ1-3
cdr3_nt: TGTGCCAGTAGTAACCAGGGCTCTGGAAACACCATATATTTT
cdr3_aa: CASSNQGSGNTIYF

cdr3_length: 14
clone_size: -
v_call: TRBV10-3
d_call: -
j_call: TRBJ1-2
cdr3_nt: TGTGCCATCAGTGAGTCAGCCAGGCTGTATGGCTACACCTTC
cdr3_aa: CAISESARLYGYTF

cdr3_length: 14
clone_size: once
v_call: TRBV24-1
d_call: TRBD2
j_call: TRBJ2-5
cdr3_nt: TGTGCCACCAGACTAGCGGGGCACCAAGAGACCCAGTACTTC
cdr3_aa: CATRLAGHQETQYF

cdr3_length: 14
clone_size: -
v_call: TRBV2
d_call: -
j_call: TRBJ1-5
cdr3_nt: TGTGCCAGCAGGGACAGTCCGGGAAATCAGCCCCAGCATTTT
cdr3_aa: CASRDSPGNQPQHF

cdr3_length: 13
clone_size: -
v_call: TRBV30
d_call: -
j_call: TRBJ2-1
cdr3_nt: TGTGCCTGGACCAGACTAGAGATCAATGAGCAGTTCTTC
cdr3_aa: CAWTRLEINEQFF

cdr3_length: 14
clone_size: -
v_call: TRBV6-5
d_call: -
j_call: TRBJ2-3
cdr3_nt: TGTGCCAGCAGGGAGGGTGAGGGCACAGATACGCAGTATTTT
cdr3_aa: CASREGEGTDTQYF

cdr3_length: 14
clone_size: -
v_call: TRBV3-1/TRBV3-2
d_call: TRBD1
j_call: TRBJ1-1
cdr3_nt: TGTGCCAGCAGTCTGGGACAGGGAAGCACTGAAGCTTTCTTT
cdr3_aa: CASSLGQGSTEAFF

cdr3_length: 16
clone_size: -
v_call: TRBV18
d_call: -
j_call: TRBJ2-2
cdr3_nt: TGTGCCAGCTCATCCCAGGGTGCAGAGCACACCGGGGAGCTGTTTTTT
cdr3_aa: CASSSQGAEHTGELFF